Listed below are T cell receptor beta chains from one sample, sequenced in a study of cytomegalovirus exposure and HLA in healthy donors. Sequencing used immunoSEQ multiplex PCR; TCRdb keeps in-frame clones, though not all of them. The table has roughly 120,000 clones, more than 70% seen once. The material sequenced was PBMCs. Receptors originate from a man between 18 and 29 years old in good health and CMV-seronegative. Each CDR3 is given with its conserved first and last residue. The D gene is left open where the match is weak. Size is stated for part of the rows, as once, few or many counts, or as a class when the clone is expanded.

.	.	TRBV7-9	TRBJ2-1	TGTGCCAGCAGCTTAGGCGGGATGGGAGACAATGAGCAGTTCTTC	CASSLGGMGDNEQFF
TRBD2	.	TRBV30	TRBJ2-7	TGTGCCTGGACTAGCGGGAGGGCAATCTACGAGCAGTACTTC	CAWTSGRAIYEQYF
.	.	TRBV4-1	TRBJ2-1	TGCGCCAGCAGGGGGTGGGGCCCCTACAATGAGCAGTTCTTC	CASRGWGPYNEQFF
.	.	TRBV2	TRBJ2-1	TGTGCCAGCAGTGCCTCCCTACCTTCCCGGGGGAATGAGCAGTTCTTC	CASSASLPSRGNEQFF
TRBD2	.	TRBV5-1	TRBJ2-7	TGCGCCAGCAGCTTGGTCCCTAGGCGGGAGGGCGGGTACGAGCAGTACTTC	CASSLVPRREGGYEQYF
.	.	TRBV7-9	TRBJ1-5	TGTGCCAGCAGCCCGGGGGTTAGCAATCAGCCCCAGCATTTT	CASSPGVSNQPQHF
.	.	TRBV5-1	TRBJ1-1	TGCGCCAGCAGCTTGGGCGGGGGCGGTAAGGGCACTGAAGCTTTCTTT	CASSLGGGGKGTEAFF
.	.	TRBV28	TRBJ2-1	TGTGCCAGCCTAACTGGGCGCTTCTACAATGAGCAGTTCTTC	CASLTGRFYNEQFF
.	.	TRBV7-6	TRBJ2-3	TGTGCCAGCAGCTTAGTCTCCCTCGGGGATACGCAGTATTTT	CASSLVSLGDTQYF
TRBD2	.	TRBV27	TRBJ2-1	TGTGCCAGCAAGGGTCTAGCGGGATACAATGAGCAGTTCTTC	CASKGLAGYNEQFF
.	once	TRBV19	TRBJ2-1	TGTGCCAGTAGTATACCAGGGTCGAGCAGAAGGGAGCAGTTCTTC	CASSIPGSSRREQFF
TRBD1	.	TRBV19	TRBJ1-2	TGTGCCAGTAGTATAACAGGGGGTGACTATGGCTACACCTTC	CASSITGGDYGYTF
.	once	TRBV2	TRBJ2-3	TGTGCCAGCAGTACCCGACTCGGAGACACAGATACGCAGTATTTT	CASSTRLGDTDTQYF
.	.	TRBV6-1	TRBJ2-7	TGTGCCAGCAGTGTTGACAGATCCTACGAGCAGTACTTC	CASSVDRSYEQYF
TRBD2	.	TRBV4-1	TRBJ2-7	TGCGCCAGCAGCCTAGAACTAGCGGGAGGAGGCTACGAGCAGTACTTC	CASSLELAGGGYEQYF
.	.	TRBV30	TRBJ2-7	TGTGCCTGGAGTGTTCCACAGGGTGCCTACGAGCAGTACTTC	CAWSVPQGAYEQYF
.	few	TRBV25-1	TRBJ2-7	TGTGCCAGCAGTGACGGCGGCACCTACGAGCAGTACTTC	CASSDGGTYEQYF
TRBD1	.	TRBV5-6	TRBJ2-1	TGTGCCAGCAGCCGTACTCCGGGACAGGGGAAAAATGAGCAGTTCTTC	CASSRTPGQGKNEQFF
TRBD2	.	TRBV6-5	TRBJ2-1	TGTGCCAGCAGCCCAAGCGGGATCCGGGAGCAGTTCTTC	CASSPSGIREQFF
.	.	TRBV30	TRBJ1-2	TGTGCCTGGAGTGTACAGGGCCCGGGCTACACCTTC	CAWSVQGPGYTF
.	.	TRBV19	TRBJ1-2	TGTGCCAGTAGTCAGGAGGGGAGTAGGGGCTACACCTTC	CASSQEGSRGYTF
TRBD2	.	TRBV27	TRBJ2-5	TGTGCCAGCAGACCTGAACTGGGGGAAGCGGGGGGAGAGACCCAGTACTTC	CASRPELGEAGGETQYF
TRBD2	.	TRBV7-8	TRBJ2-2	TGTGCCAGCAGCTTCACCGCTAGCGGGGGGGCCCTTAGCGGGGAGCTGTTTTTT	CASSFTASGGALSGELFF
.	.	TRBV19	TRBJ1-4	TGTGCCAGCTCTCCTTTTCCAACTAATGAAAAACTGTTTTTT	CASSPFPTNEKLFF
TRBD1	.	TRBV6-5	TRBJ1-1	TGTGCCAGCAGTTACCTATACAGGGGCACTGAAGCTTTCTTT	CASSYLYRGTEAFF
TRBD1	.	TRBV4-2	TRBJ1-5	TGTGCCAGCAGCGATCACCGACAGGGCAATAGCAATCAGCCCCAGCATTTT	CASSDHRQGNSNQPQHF
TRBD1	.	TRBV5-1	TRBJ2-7	TGCGCCAGCAGCCCAGGACAGGGGAGTTCTCGCGAGCAGTACTTC	CASSPGQGSSREQYF
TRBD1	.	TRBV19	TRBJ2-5	TGTGCCAGTAGTCGGACAGGGGCCCAAGAGACCCAGTACTTC	CASSRTGAQETQYF
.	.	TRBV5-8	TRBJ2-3	TGTGCCAGCAGTTTCCACAGGGTCTCGGTGGTAGATACGCAGTATTTT	CASSFHRVSVVDTQYF
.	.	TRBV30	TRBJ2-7	TGTGCCTGGAGGCGGCAGCGAGAGGGCGGGATTTCCTACGAGCAGTACTTC	CAWRRQREGGISYEQYF
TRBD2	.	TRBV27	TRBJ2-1	TGTGCCAGCAGTTTATTAGGCCTAGCGGGAGGGACCTACAATGAGCAGTTCTTC	CASSLLGLAGGTYNEQFF
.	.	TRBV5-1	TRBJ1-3	TGCGCCAGCAGCGAACCAAGCCCTGGAAACACCATATATTTT	CASSEPSPGNTIYF
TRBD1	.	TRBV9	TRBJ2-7	TGTGCCAGCAGCGTCGGGACAGGGCCTGGCTACGAGCAGTACTTC	CASSVGTGPGYEQYF
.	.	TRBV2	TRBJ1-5	TGTGCCAGCAGTGAATTAACGGGTAATCAGCCCCAGCATTTT	CASSELTGNQPQHF
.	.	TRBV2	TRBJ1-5	TGTGCCAGCCATGGGGCGGGGCGGCTAAGCAATCAGCCCCAGCATTTT	CASHGAGRLSNQPQHF
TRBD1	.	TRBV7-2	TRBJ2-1	TGTGCCAGCAGCCCAGGACAGGGAAATTACAATGAGCAGTTCTTC	CASSPGQGNYNEQFF
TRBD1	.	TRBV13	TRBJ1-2	TGTGCCAGCAGCCCCCACCTTCCCGGACAGGGGTTTTCCTATGGCTACACCTTC	CASSPHLPGQGFSYGYTF
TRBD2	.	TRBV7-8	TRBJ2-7	TGTGCCAGCAGCTTATCAGCGGGAGGGCGGGTTGGGCAGTACTTC	CASSLSAGGRVGQYF
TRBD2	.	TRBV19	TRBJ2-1	TGTGCCAGTAGTATACCGGGACCGGGGGGTCTCAATGAGCAGTTCTTC	CASSIPGPGGLNEQFF
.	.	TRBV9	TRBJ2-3	TGTGCCAGCAGCGTAGTGGGGGCTAGCACAGATACGCAGTATTTT	CASSVVGASTDTQYF